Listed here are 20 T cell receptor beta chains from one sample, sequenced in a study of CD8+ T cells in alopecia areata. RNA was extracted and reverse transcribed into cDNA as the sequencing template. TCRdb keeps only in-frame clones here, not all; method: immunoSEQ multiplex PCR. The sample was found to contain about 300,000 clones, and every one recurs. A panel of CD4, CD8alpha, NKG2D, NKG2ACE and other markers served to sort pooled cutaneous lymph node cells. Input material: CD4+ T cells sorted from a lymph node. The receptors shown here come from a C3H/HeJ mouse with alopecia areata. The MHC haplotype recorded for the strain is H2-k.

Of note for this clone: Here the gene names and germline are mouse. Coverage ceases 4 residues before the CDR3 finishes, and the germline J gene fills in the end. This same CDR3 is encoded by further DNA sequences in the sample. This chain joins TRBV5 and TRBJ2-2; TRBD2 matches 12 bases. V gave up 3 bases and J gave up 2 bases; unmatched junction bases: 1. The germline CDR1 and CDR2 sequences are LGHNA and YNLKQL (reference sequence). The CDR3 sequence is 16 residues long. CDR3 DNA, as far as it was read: TGTGCCAGCAGCCACGGGACTGGGGGGAACACCGGG. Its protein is CASSHGTGGNTG. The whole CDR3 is CASSHGTGGNTGQLYF.

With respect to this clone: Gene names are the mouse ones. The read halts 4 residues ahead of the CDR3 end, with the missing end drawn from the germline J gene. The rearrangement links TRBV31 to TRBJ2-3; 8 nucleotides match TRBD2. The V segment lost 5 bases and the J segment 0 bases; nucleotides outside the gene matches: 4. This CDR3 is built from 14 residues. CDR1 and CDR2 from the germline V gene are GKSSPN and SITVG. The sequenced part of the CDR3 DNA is TGTGCCTGGGGCGCTGGGGGGAGTGCAGAA. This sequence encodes CAWGAGGSAE. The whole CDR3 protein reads CAWGAGGSAETLYF.

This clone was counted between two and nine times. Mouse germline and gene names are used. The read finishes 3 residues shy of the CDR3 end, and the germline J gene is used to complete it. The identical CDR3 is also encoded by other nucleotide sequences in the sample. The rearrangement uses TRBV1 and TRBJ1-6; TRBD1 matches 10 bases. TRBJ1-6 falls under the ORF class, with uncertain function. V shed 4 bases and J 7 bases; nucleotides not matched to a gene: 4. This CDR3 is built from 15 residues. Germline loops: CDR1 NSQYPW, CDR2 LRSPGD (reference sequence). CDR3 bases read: TGCACCTGCAGTGGCGGGACAGGGGACAATTCGCCC. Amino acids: CTCSGGTGDNSP. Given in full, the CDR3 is CTCSGGTGDNSPLYF.

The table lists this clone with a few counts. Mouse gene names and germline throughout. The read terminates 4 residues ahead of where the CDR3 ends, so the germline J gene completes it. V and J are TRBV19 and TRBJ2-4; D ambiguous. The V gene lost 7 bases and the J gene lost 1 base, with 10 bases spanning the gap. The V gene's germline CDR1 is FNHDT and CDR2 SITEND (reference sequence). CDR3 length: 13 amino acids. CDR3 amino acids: CASSPSGQNTLYF. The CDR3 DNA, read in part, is TGTGCCAGCTCCCCCTCCGGTCAAAAC. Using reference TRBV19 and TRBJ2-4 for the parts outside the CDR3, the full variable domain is GGIITQTPKFLIGQEGQKLTLKCQQNFNHDTMYWYRQDSGKGLRLIYYSITENDLQKGDLSEGYDASREKKSSFSLTVTSAQKNEMAVFLCASSPSGQNTLYFGAGTRLSVL.

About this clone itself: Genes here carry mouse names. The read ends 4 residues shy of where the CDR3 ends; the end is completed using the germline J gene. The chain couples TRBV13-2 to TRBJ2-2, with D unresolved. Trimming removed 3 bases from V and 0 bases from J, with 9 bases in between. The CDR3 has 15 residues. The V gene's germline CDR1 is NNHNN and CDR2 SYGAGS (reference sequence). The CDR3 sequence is CASGGTKSNTGQLYF. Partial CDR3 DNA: TGTGCCAGCGGTGGTACAAAATCAAACACCGGG.

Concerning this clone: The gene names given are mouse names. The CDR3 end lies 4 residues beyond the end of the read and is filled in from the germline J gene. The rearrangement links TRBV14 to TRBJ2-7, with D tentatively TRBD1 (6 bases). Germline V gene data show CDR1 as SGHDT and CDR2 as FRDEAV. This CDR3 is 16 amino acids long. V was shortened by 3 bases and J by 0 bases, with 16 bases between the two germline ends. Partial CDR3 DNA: TGTGCCAGCAGTTCCCCCTTGGACAGCCTCTCCTAT. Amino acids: CASSSPLDSLSY. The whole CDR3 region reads CASSSPLDSLSYEQYF.

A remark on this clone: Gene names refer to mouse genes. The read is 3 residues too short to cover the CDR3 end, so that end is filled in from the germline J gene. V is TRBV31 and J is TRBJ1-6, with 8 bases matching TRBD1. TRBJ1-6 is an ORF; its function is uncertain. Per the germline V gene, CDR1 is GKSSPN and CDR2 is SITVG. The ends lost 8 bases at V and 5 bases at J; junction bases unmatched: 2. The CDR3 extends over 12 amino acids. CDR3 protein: CARGQDNSPLYF. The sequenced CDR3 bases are TGTGCCAGGGGACAGGATAATTCGCCC.

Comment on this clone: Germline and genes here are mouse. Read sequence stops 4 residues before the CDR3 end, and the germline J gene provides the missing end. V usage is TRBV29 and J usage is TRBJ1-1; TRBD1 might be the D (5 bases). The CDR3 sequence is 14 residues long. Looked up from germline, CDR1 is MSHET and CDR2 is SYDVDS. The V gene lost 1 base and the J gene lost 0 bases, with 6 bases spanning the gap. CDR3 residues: CASSLLGANTEVFF. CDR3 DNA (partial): TGTGCTAGCAGTTTATTGGGGGCAAACACA.

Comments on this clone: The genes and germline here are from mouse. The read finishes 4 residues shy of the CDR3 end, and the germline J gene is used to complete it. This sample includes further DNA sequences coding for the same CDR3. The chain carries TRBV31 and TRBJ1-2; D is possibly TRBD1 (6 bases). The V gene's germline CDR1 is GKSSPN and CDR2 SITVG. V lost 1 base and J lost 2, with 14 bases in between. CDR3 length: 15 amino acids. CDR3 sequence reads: CAWSPRTGRNSDYTF. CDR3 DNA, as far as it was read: TGTGCCTGGAGTCCCCGAACAGGGAGGAACTCC.

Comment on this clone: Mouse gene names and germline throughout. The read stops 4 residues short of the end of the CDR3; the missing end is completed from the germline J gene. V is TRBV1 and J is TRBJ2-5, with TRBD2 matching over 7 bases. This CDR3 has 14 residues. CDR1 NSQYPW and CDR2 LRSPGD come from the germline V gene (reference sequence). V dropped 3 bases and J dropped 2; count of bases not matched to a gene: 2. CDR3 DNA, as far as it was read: TGCACCTGCAGTGCCACTGGGGTCCAAGAC. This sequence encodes CTCSATGVQD. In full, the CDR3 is CTCSATGVQDTQYF.

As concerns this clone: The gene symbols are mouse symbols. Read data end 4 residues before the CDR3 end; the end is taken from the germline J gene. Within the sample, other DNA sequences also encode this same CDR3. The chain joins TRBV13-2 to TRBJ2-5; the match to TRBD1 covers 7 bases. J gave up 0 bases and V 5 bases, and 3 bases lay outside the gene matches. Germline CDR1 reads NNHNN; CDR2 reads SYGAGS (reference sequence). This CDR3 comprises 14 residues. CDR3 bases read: TGTGCCAGCGGGACAGGGATTAACCAAGAC. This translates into CASGTGINQD. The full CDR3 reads CASGTGINQDTQYF.

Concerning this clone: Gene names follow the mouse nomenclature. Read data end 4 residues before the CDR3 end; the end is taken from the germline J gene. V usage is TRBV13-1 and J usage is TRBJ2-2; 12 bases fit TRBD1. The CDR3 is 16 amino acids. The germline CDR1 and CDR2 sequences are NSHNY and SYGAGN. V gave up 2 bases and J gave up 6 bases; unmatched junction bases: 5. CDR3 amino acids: CASSDGTGGNAGQLYF. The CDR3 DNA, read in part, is TGTGCCAGCAGTGACGGGACAGGGGGCAACGCCGGG.

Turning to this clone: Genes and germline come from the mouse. The CDR3 sequence: CASSRGQGNSPLYF. The CDR3 DNA, read in part, is TGTGCCAGCAGCCGGGGACAGGGAAATTCGCCC. The J gene is TRBJ1-6, the V gene TRBV5, with 9 bases matching TRBD1. The CDR3 is cut off 3 residues early in the read; its end comes from the germline J gene. TRBJ1-6 is annotated as an ORF whose role is uncertain. This CDR3 is built from 14 residues. Germline trimming cut 4 bases from V and 7 bases from J; bases unmatched to any gene: 2. Germline CDR1 LGHNA, CDR2 YNLKQL (reference sequence).

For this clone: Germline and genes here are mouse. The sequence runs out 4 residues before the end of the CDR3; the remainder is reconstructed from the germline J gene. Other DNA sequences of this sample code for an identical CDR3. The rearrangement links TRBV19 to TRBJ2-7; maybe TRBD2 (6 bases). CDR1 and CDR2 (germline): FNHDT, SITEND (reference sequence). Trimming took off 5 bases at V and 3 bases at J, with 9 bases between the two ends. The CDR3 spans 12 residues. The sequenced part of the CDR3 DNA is TGTGCCAGCAGCCCGACTGGCTAT. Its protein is CASSPTGY. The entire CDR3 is CASSPTGYEQYF.

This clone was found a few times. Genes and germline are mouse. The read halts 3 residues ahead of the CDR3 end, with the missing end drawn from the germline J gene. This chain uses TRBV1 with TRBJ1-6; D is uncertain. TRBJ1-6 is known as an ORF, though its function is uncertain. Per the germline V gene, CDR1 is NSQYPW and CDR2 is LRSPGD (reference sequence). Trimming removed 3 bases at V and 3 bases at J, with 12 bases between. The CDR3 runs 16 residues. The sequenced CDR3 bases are TGCACCTGCAGTGCCCAACAAATCCTCTATAATTCGCCC. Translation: CTCSAQQILYNSP. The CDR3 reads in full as CTCSAQQILYNSPLYF.

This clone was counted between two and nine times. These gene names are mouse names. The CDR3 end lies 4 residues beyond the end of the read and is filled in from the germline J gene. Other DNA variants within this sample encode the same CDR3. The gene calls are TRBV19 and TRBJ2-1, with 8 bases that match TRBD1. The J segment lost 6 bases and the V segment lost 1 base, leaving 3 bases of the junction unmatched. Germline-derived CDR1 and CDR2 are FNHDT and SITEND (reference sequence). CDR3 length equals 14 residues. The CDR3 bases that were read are TGTGCCAGCAGTATACAGGGGGCGGGTGCT. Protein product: CASSIQGAGA. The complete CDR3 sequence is CASSIQGAGAEQFF.

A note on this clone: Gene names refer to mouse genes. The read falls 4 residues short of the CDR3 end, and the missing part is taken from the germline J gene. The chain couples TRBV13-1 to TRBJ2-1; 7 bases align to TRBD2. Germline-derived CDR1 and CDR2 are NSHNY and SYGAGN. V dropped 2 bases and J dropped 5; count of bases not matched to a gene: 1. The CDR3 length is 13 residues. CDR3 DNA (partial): TGTGCCAGCAGTGAACTGGGGAATGCT. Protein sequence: CASSELGNA. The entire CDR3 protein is CASSELGNAEQFF.

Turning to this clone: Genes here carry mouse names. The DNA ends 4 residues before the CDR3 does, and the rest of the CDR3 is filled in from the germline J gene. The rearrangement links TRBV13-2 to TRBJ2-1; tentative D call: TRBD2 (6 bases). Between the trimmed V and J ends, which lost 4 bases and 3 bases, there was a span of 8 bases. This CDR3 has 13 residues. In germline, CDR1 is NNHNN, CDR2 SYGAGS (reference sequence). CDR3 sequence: CASGLGTYAEQFF. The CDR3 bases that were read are TGTGCCAGCGGTCTGGGGACCTATGCT.

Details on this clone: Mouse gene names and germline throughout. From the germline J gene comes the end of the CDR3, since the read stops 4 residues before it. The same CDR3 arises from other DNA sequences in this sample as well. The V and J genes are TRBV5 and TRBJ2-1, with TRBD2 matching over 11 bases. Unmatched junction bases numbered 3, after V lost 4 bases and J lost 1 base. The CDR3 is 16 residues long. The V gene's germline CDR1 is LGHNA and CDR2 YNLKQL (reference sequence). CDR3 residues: CASSPGLGGNYAEQFF. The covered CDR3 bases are TGTGCCAGCAGCCCCGGACTGGGGGGCAACTATGCT.

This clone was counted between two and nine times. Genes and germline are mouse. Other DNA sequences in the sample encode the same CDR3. The sequenced CDR3 bases are TGTGCCAGCAGTGATAGAGAC. It is translated as CASSDRD. The full CDR3 reads CASSDRDTQYF. The gene calls are TRBV13-1 and TRBJ2-5; no clear D gene. The read terminates 4 residues before the CDR3 end, so the remaining end is supplied by the germline J gene. Per the germline V gene, CDR1 is NSHNY and CDR2 is SYGAGN. The CDR3 spans 11 residues.